These 10 T cell receptor beta chains were all obtained from the same sample, sequenced in a study of a mutant IDH1 vaccine in newly diagnosed glioma. Time point indicated: week 5, during vaccination. Mutant IDH1 20-mer peptide, at 300 ug, made up each vaccine dose, with topical imiquimod. Their specific antigens are unknown. Profiling relied on immunoSEQ multiplex PCR, and the TCRdb table lists in-frame clones only, not all of them. The table has roughly 30,000 clones, around 90% seen once. The sample consisted of PBMCs, taken from a glioma patient whose treatment included an IDH1 peptide vaccine. The receptors originated from a man between 18 and 35 years old with glioma.

V and J are TRBV29-1 and TRBJ2-3; no definite D call. Per germline, CDR1 SQVTM and CDR2 ANQGSEA. This CDR3 is 12 amino acids long. V lost 3 bases and J 0 bases, leaving 4 bases between the germline ends. As DNA, the CDR3 is TGCAGCGTTGACGGCAGCACAGATACGCAGTATTTT. Translated, it gives CSVDGSTDTQYF.

V is TRBV30 and J is TRBJ2-3; 9 bases map to TRBD2. CDR1 GTSNPN and CDR2 SVGIG come from the germline V gene (reference sequence). V was clipped by 8 bases and J by 2 bases; unmatched bases: 11. There are 15 residues in the CDR3. The CDR3 coding sequence is TGTGCCCGGGCCTTCGGCGGGAGGGACACAGATACGCAGTATTTT. Amino acids: CARAFGGRDTDTQYF.

This clone has only one observation. The chain uses TRBV6-5 and TRBJ1-1; tentatively, D is TRBD1 (6 bases). From germline, CDR1 is MNHEY and CDR2 SVGAGI. The ends were cut back, 6 bases at V and 2 bases at J, with 13 bases in the middle. The CDR3 has 14 residues. CDR3: CASRFRGPNTEAFF. CDR3 coding DNA: TGTGCCAGCAGGTTCAGGGGACCCAACACTGAAGCTTTCTTT.

This clone was counted a single time. The rearrangement links TRBV28 to TRBJ1-1; D call uncertain. The length of the CDR3 is 12 residues. Germline V gene data show CDR1 as MDHEN and CDR2 as SYDVKM. Trimming took 2 bases from V and 11 from J, leaving 12 bases between them. The CDR3 bases are TGTGCCAGCAGTTTAGCCGAGGGAGAGGCTTTCTTT. Its protein is CASSLAEGEAFF.

CDR3: CASSNEARPLYGYTF. CDR3 nucleotide sequence: TGTGCCAGCAGTAACGAAGCGAGGCCCCTCTATGGCTACACCTTC. The rearrangement joins TRBV6-1 to TRBJ1-2, with D uncertain. Trimming took off 5 bases at V and 4 bases at J, with 17 bases between the two ends. The germline gives CDR1 MNHNS, CDR2 SASEGT. CDR3 length: 15 amino acids.

The gene calls are TRBV5-1 and TRBJ2-1, with a possible D match to TRBD2 (6 bases). This CDR3 comprises 15 residues. Germline assignment: CDR1 SGHRS and CDR2 YFSETQ. Trimming removed 3 bases at V and 5 bases at J, with 15 bases between. The chain's CDR3 is CASSSSPGSHNEQFF. DNA for the CDR3: TGCGCCAGCAGCTCGTCCCCCGGGAGCCACAATGAGCAGTTCTTC. The variable domain in full, completed from reference TRBV5-1 and TRBJ2-1, reads KAGVTQTPRYLIKTRGQQVTLSCSPISGHRSVSWYQQTPGQGLQFLFEYFSETQRNKGNFPGRFSGRQFSNSRSEMNVSTLELGDSALYLCASSSSPGSHNEQFFGPGTRLTVL.

The rearrangement links TRBV7-3 to TRBJ2-1, with 13 bases aligning to TRBD2. The V and J ends lost 4 bases and 8 bases, in that order; junction bases with no gene match: 5. The germline CDR1 and CDR2 sequences are SGHTA and FQGTGA. This CDR3 is 15 amino acids long. CDR3 nucleotides: TGTGCCAGCAGCTCCGGGACTAGCGGGACCGATGAGCAGTTCTTC. It specifies CASSSGTSGTDEQFF.

This chain connects TRBV7-2 to TRBJ2-5; perhaps TRBD2 as D (6 bases). From germline, CDR1 is SGHTA and CDR2 FQGNSA. V was trimmed by 0 bases and J by 5 bases, leaving 13 bases between them. The CDR3 is 15 amino acids. Written as DNA, the CDR3 is TGTGCCAGCAGCTTAGCGCCGGGGGTGGGCGAGACCCAGTACTTC. Translated, it gives CASSLAPGVGETQYF.

This rearrangement joins TRBV6-1 to TRBJ1-2; D remains unclear. The CDR3 loop spans 14 amino acids. CDR1 is MNHNS and CDR2 is SASEGT in the germline V gene. V lost 5 bases and J lost 5, with 15 bases in between. The CDR3, as DNA: TGTGCCAGCAGTCCCGATGAAGGGAGTTATGGCTACACCTTC. As protein: CASSPDEGSYGYTF.

V is TRBV7-2 and J is TRBJ2-1; no definite D call. CDR3 length equals 14 residues. In germline, CDR1 is SGHTA, CDR2 FQGNSA. Deletions cut 1 base from V and 12 bases from J, with 16 bases between. The CDR3 is CASSLGRPSTGQFF. The CDR3 DNA reads as TGTGCCAGCAGCTTAGGCAGGCCCTCGACGGGGCAGTTCTTC.